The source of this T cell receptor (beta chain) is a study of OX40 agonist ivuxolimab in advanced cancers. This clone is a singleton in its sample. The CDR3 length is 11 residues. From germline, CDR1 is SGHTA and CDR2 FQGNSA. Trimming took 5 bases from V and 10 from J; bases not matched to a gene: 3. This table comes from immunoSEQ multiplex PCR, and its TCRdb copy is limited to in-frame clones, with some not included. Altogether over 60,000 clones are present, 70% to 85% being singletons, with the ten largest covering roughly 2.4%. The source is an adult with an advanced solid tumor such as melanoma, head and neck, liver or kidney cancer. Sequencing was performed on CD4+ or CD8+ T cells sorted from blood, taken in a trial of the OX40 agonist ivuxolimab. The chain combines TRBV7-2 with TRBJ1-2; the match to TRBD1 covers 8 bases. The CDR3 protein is CASSPDRVYTF. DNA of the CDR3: TGTGCCAGCAGCCCGGACAGGGTCTACACCTTC.